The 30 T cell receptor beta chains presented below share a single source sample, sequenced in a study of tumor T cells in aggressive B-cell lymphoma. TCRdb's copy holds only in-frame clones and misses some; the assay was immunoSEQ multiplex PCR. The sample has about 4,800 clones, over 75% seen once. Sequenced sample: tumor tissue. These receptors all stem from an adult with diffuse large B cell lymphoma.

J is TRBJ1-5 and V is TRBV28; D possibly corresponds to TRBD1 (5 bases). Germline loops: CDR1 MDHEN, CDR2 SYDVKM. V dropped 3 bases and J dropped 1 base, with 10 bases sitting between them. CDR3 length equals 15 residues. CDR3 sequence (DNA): TGTGCCAGCAGTTTGGGGGGTGGGAGCAATCAGCCCCAGCATTTT. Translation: CASSLGGGSNQPQHF.

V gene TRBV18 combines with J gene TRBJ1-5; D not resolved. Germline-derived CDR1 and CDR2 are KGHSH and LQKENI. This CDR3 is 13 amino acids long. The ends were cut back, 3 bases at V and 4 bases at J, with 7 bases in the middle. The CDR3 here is CASSPAVNQPQHF. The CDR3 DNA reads TGTGCCAGCTCACCGGCGGTTAATCAGCCCCAGCATTTT.

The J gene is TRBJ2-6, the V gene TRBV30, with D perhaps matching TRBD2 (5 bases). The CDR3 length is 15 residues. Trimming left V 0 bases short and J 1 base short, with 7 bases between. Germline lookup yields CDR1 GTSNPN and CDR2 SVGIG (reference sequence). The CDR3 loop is CAWSVPGSGANVLTF. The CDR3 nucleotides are TGTGCCTGGAGTGTACCGGGGTCTGGGGCCAACGTCCTGACTTTC.

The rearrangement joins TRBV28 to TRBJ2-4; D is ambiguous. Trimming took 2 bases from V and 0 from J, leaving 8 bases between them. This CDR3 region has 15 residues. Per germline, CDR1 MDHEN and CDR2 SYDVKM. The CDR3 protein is CASSLPKIAKNIQYF. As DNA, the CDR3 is TGTGCCAGCAGTTTACCCAAAATAGCCAAAAACATTCAGTACTTC.

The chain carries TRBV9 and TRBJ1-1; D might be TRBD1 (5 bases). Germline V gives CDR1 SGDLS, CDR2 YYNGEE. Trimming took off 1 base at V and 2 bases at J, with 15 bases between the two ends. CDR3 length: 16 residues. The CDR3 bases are TGTGCCAGCAGCGTACGGGCAGGGTCAAGCAACACTGAAGCTTTCTTT. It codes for CASSVRAGSSNTEAFF.

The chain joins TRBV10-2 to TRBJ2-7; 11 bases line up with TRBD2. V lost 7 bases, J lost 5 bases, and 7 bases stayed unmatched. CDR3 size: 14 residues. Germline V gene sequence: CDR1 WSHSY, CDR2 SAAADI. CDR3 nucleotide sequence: TGCGCCAGCACCGTAGCGGGGGGGGGAAACGAGCAGTACTTC. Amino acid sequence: CASTVAGGGNEQYF.

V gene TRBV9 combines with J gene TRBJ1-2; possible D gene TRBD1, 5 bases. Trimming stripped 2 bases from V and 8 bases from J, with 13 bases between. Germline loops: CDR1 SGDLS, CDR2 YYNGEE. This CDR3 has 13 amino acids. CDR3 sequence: CASSVGGPDGYTF. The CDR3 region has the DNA TGTGCCAGCAGCGTGGGGGGACCAGACGGCTACACCTTC.

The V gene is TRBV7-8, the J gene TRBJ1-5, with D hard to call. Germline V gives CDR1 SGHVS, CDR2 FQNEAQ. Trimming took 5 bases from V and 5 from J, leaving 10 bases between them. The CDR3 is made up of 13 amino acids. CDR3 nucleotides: TGTGCCAGCAGCCTGCGAGAGGATCAGCCCCAGCATTTT. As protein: CASSLREDQPQHF.

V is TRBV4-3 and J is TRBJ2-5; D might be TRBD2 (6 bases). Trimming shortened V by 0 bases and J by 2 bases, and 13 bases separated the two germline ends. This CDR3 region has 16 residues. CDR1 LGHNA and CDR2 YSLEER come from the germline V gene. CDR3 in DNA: TGCGCCAGCAGCCAAGATTGGCAGGAGGGTCAAGAGACCCAGTACTTC. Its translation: CASSQDWQEGQETQYF.

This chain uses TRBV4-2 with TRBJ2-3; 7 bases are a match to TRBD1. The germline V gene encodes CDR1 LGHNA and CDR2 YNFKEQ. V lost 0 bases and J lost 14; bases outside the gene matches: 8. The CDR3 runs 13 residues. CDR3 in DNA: TGTGCCAGCAGCCAAGATGAACAGGGGTTTCCGTATTTT. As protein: CASSQDEQGFPYF.

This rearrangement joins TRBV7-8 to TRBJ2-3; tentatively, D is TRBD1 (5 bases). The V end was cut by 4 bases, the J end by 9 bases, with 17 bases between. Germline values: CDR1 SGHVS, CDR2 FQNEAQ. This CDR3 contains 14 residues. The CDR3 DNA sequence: TGTGCCAGCAGCTCACAGGCTGCGCCCTTGACGCAGTATTTT. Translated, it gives CASSSQAAPLTQYF.

The CDR3 coding sequence is TGTGCCAGCAGCCCAAGCGGGAGAGCCTACAATGAGCAGTTCTTC. Residues: CASSPSGRAYNEQFF. The chain is built from TRBV7-3 and TRBJ2-1; 8 bases fit TRBD2. Trimming took 5 bases from V and 2 from J; bases not matched to a gene: 5. The germline V gene has CDR1 SGHTA and CDR2 FQGTGA. CDR3 size: 15 residues.

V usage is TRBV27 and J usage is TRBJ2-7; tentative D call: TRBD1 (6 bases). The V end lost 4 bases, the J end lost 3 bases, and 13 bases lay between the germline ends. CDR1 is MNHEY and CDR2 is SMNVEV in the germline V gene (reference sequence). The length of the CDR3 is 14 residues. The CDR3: CASSWTAESYEQYF. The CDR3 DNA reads TGTGCCAGCAGTTGGACAGCCGAAAGCTACGAGCAGTACTTC.

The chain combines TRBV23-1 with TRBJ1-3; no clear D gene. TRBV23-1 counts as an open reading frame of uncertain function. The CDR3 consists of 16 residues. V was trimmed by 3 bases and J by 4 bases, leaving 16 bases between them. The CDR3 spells CASSQALRVKGNTIYF. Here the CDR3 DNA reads TGCGCCAGCAGTCAGGCGCTGCGGGTGAAAGGAAACACCATATATTTT.

CDR3 loop: CASSGAYEPQHF. The DNA of the CDR3 is TGTGCCAGCAGCGGAGCTTACGAGCCCCAGCATTTT. The J gene is TRBJ1-5, the V gene TRBV28, with D hard to call. Trimming took off 6 bases at V and 8 bases at J, with 11 bases between the two ends. Germline V lookup: CDR1 MDHEN, CDR2 SYDVKM. This CDR3 has 12 residues.

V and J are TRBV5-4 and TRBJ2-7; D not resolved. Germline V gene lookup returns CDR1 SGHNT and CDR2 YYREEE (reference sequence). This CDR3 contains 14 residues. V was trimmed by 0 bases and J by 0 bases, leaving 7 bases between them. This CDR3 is CASSLVESSYEQYF. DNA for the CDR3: TGTGCCAGCAGCTTGGTCGAGAGCTCCTACGAGCAGTACTTC.

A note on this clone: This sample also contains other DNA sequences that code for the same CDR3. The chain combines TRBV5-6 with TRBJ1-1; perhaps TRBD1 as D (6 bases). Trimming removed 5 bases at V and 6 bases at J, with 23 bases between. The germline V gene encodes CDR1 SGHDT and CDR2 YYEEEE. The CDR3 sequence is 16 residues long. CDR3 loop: CASSLGGQPADPEAFF. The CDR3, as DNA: TGTGCCAGCAGTCTTGGGGGCCAACCGGCCGACCCTGAAGCTTTCTTT.

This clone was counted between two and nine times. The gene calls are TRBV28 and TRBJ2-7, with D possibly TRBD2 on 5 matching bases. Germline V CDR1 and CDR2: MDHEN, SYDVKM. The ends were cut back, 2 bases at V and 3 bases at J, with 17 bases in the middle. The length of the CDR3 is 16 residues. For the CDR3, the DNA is TGTGCCAGCAGTTTAACCTCGAGGGAATCTTACTACGAGCAGTACTTC. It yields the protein CASSLTSRESYYEQYF.

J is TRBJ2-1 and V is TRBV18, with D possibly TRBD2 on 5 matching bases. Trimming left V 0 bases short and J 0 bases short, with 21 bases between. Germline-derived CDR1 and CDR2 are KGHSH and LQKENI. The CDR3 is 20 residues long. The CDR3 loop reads CASSPPRRAGSFSSYNEQFF. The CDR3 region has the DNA TGTGCCAGCTCACCACCTCGGAGAGCTGGGAGCTTTAGCTCCTACAATGAGCAGTTCTTC.

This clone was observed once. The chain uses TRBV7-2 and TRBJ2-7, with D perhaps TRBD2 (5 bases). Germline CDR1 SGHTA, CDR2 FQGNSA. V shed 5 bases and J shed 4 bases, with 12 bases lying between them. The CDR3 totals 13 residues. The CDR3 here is CASSTTRRYEQYF. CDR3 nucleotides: TGTGCCAGCAGCACAACGCGGAGGTACGAGCAGTACTTC.

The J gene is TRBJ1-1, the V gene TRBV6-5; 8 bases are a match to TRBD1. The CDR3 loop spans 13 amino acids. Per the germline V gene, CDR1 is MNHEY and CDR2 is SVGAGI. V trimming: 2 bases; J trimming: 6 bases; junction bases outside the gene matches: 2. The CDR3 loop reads CASSYDRGAEAFF. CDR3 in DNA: TGTGCCAGCAGTTACGACAGGGGCGCTGAAGCTTTCTTT.

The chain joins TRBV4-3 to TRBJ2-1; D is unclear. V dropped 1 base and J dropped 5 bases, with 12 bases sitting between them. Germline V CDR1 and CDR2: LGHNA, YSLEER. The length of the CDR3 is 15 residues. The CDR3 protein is CASSQALLGDNEQFF. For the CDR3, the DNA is TGCGCCAGCAGCCAAGCCCTCCTCGGAGACAATGAGCAGTTCTTC.

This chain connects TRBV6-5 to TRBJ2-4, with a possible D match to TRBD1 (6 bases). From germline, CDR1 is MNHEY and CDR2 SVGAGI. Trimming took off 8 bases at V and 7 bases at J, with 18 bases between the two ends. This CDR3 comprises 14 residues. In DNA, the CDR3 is TGTGCCAGCCGTATTGACAGGTTAAGGAACATTCAGTACTTC. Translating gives CASRIDRLRNIQYF.

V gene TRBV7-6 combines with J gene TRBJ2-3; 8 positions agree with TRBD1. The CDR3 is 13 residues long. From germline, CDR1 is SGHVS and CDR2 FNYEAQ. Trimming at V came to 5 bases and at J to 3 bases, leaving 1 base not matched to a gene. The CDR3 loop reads CASSRQGTDTQYF. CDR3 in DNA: TGTGCCAGCAGCCGACAGGGGACAGATACGCAGTATTTT.

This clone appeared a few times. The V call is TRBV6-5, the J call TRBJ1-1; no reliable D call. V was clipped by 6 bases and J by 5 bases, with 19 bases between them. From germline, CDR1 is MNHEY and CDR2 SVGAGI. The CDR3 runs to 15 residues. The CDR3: CASRPALGVGTEAFF. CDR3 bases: TGTGCCAGCAGACCCGCCCTCGGGGTCGGGACTGAAGCTTTCTTT.

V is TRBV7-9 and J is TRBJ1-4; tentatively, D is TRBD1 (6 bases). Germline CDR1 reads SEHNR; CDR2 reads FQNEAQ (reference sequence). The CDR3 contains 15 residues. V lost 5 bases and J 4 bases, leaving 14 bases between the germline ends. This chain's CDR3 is CASSAGQSYNEKLFF. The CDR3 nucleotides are TGTGCCAGCAGCGCCGGACAGAGCTATAATGAAAAACTGTTTTTT.

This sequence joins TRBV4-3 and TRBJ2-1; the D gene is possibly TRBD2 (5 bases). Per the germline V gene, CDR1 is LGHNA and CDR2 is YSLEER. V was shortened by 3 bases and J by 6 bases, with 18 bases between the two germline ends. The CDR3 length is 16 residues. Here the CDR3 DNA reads TGCGCCAGCAGCCAGGATTCACTAGAGAATCTCAATGAGCAGTTCTTC. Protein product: CASSQDSLENLNEQFF.

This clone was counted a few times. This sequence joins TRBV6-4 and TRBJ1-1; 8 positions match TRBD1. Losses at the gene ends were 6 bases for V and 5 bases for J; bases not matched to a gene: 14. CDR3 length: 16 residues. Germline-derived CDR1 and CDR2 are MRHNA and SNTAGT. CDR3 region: CASSPAFQGASTEAFF. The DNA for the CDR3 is TGTGCCAGCAGCCCTGCATTTCAGGGGGCGAGTACTGAAGCTTTCTTT.

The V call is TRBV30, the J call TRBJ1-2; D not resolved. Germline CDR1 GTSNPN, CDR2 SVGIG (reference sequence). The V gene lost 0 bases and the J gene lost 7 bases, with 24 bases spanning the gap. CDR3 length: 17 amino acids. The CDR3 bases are TGTGCCTGGAGTGTACAGCGAGAAGCGGGAGGGCGTAGTGGCTACACCTTC. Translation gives CAWSVQREAGGRSGYTF.

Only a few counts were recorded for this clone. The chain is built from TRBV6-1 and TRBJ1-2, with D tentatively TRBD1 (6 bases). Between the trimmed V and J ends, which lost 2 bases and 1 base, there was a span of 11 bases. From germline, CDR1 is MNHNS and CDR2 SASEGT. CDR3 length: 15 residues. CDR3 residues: CASSEWGTYNYGYTF. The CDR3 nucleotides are TGTGCCAGCAGTGAATGGGGGACATATAACTATGGCTACACCTTC.